One and the same sample provided the 17 T cell receptor beta chains below, sequenced in a study of blood T cell repertoires in COVID-19. Libraries were prepared by immunoSEQ multiplex PCR; TCRdb keeps only in-frame clonotypes and omits some of them. The sample lists around 210,000 clones, 80% to 90% seen once, with about 8.1% in the top ten. Sequenced material: PBMCs or T cells enriched from blood (not recorded which). The receptors were sampled from a woman younger than 30 who had recovered from COVID-19.

The chain couples TRBV12-5 to TRBJ2-5; D call uncertain. Germline loops: CDR1 LGHNT, CDR2 FRNRAP. The ends were cut back, 2 bases at V and 4 bases at J, with 5 bases in the middle. The CDR3 spans 12 residues. Here the CDR3 DNA reads TGTGCTAGTGGTTTGCCTACAGAGACCCAGTACTTC. It yields the protein CASGLPTETQYF.

This chain uses TRBV4-1 with TRBJ2-2; weak D call: TRBD1 (5 bases). From germline, CDR1 is MGHRA and CDR2 YSYEKL. This CDR3 has 18 residues. The germline V and J ends were trimmed by 1 base and 4 bases, with 19 bases remaining between them. This CDR3 is CASSQVAVRGTGTGELFF. In nucleotides, the CDR3 is TGCGCCAGCAGCCAAGTCGCAGTAAGGGGCACGGGCACCGGGGAGCTGTTTTTT.

V and J are TRBV29-1 and TRBJ1-3, with 7 nucleotides matching TRBD1. The CDR3 contains 11 residues. From germline, CDR1 is SQVTM and CDR2 ANQGSEA. Germline trimming cut 7 bases from V and 10 bases from J; bases unmatched to any gene: 7. In nucleotides, the CDR3 is TGCAGCGCTAGGAGACAGGGAACCATATATTTT. This sequence encodes CSARRQGTIYF. Based on the CDR3 plus reference TRBV29-1 and TRBJ1-3, the full variable domain is SAVISQKPSRDICQRGTSLTIQCQVDSQVTMMFWYRQQPGQSLTLIATANQGSEATYESGFVIDKFPISRPNLTFSTLTVSNMSPEDSSIYLCSARRQGTIYFGEGSWLTVV.

This rearrangement joins TRBV11-2 to TRBJ1-2; D might be TRBD1 (5 bases). The CDR3 has 15 residues. Looked up from germline, CDR1 is SGHAT and CDR2 is FQNNGV. V was shortened by 7 bases and J by 4 bases, with 19 bases between the two germline ends. CDR3 loop: CASTYIGGAGYGYTF. The CDR3 DNA follows: TGTGCCAGCACCTACATTGGAGGGGCCGGCTATGGCTACACCTTC.

The chain combines TRBV2 with TRBJ1-5; TRBD1 might be the D (5 bases). The CDR3 contains 14 residues. CDR1 is SNHLY, CDR2 FYNNEI, per germline. V lost 6 bases to trimming and J lost 6 bases, with 15 bases between them. CDR3 region: CASSQGEQAQPQHF. CDR3 nucleotides: TGTGCCAGCAGCCAAGGGGAACAGGCTCAGCCCCAGCATTTT.

The chain links TRBV27 to TRBJ2-4; maybe TRBD2 (5 bases). The CDR3 is made up of 14 amino acids. Germline V gives CDR1 MNHEY, CDR2 SMNVEV (reference sequence). With 3 bases removed from V and 7 bases from J, the gap between germline ends came to 13 bases. The CDR3 nucleotides are TGTGCCAGCAGTTTGTCCCTAGCCGAGAACATTCAGTACTTC. It yields the protein CASSLSLAENIQYF.

The chain recombines TRBV7-9 with TRBJ2-1; D not resolved. The germline V gene encodes CDR1 SEHNR and CDR2 FQNEAQ (reference sequence). This CDR3 spans 17 amino acids. Trimming cost V 1 base and J 7 bases, with 20 bases left between them. DNA of the CDR3: TGTGCCAGCAGCTTAGATGGTATGTTCAACCTGAGGAATGAGCAGTTCTTC. Its translation: CASSLDGMFNLRNEQFF.

Only one count was recorded for this clone. Here the CDR3 reads CASSLDSSGGDHTDTQYF. CDR3 DNA: TGTGCCAGCAGTTTGGACTCTAGCGGGGGCGATCACACAGATACGCAGTATTTT. The V gene is TRBV28, the J gene TRBJ2-3, with TRBD2 matching over 10 bases. This CDR3 has 18 residues. Trimming at V came to 3 bases and at J to 2 bases, leaving 11 bases not matched to a gene. The germline V gene has CDR1 MDHEN and CDR2 SYDVKM.

The rearrangement uses TRBV4-1 and TRBJ2-5; no reliable D call. This CDR3 region has 13 residues. V was pared by 4 bases and J by 5 bases, with 11 bases between. CDR1 and CDR2 (germline): MGHRA, YSYEKL. As DNA, the CDR3 is TGCGCCAGCAGCCGAAATAGCCGGGAGACCCAGTACTTC. Translated, it gives CASSRNSRETQYF.

J is TRBJ1-5 and V is TRBV4-1, with D possibly matching TRBD1 (5 bases). The germline V and J ends were trimmed by 0 bases and 3 bases, with 9 bases remaining between them. Germline V gene sequence: CDR1 MGHRA, CDR2 YSYEKL. The CDR3 is 15 amino acids. As DNA, the CDR3 is TGCGCCAGCAGCCAAGAGGGAGGGGACAATCAGCCCCAGCATTTT. It yields the protein CASSQEGGDNQPQHF.

The rearrangement joins TRBV28 to TRBJ1-3, with 11 bases aligning to TRBD1. In germline, CDR1 is MDHEN, CDR2 SYDVKM. The CDR3 has 14 residues. Germline trimming cut 5 bases from V and 6 bases from J; bases unmatched to any gene: 3. CDR3 sequence (DNA): TGTGCCAGCAGTGCGGGACAGGGGGTAAACACCATATATTTT. It encodes CASSAGQGVNTIYF.

The chain is built from TRBV28 and TRBJ1-2; D is perhaps TRBD1 (6 bases). CDR3 size: 12 residues. Germline lookup yields CDR1 MDHEN and CDR2 SYDVKM. CDR3 DNA: TGTGCTCTCCAGGGGATAGACTATGGCTACACCTTC. Translating gives CALQGIDYGYTF.

This chain links TRBV5-1 with TRBJ1-4; no reliable D call. The germline V and J ends were trimmed by 7 bases and 5 bases, with 12 bases remaining between them. Germline V CDR1 and CDR2: SGHRS, YFSETQ. There are 13 residues in the CDR3. DNA of the CDR3: TGCGCCAGCTCCAGACGGGAGAATGAAAAACTGTTTTTT. As protein: CASSRRENEKLFF. Variable domain in full (rest from reference TRBV5-1 and TRBJ1-4): KAGVTQTPRYLIKTRGQQVTLSCSPISGHRSVSWYQQTPGQGLQFLFEYFSETQRNKGNFPGRFSGRQFSNSRSEMNVSTLELGDSALYLCASSRRENEKLFFGSGTQLSVL.

The rearrangement uses TRBV10-3 and TRBJ2-7; 8 nucleotides line up with TRBD1. The CDR3 consists of 16 residues. V shed 4 bases and J 4 bases; nucleotides not matched to a gene: 12. Germline CDR1 is ENHRY and CDR2 is SYGVKD. The DNA of the CDR3 is TGTGCCATCAGTGTCGCTTGGACAGGGATTGATTACGAGCAGTACTTC. It codes for CAISVAWTGIDYEQYF.

This sequence joins TRBV28 and TRBJ1-3; 8 bases are shared with TRBD1. This CDR3 region has 15 residues. Per the germline V gene, CDR1 is MDHEN and CDR2 is SYDVKM. The V segment lost 6 bases and the J segment 0 bases; nucleotides outside the gene matches: 4. Here the CDR3 reads CASRWTGTSGNTIYF. CDR3 bases: TGTGCCAGCAGGTGGACAGGGACCTCTGGAAACACCATATATTTT. The full variable domain, its missing parts supplied by reference TRBV28 and TRBJ1-3, is DVKVTQSSRYLVKRTGEKVFLECVQDMDHENMFWYRQDPGLGLRLIYFSYDVKMKEKGDIPEGYSVSREKKERFSLILESASTNQTSMYLCASRWTGTSGNTIYFGEGSWLTVV.

V is TRBV5-1 and J is TRBJ2-5, with 11 positions matching TRBD1. J was trimmed by 2 bases and V by 4 bases; bases with no gene match: 10. There are 17 residues in the CDR3. From germline, CDR1 is SGHRS and CDR2 YFSETQ. This chain's CDR3 is CASSTVRGTGGQETQYF. DNA of the CDR3: TGCGCCAGCAGCACAGTCCGTGGGACAGGGGGGCAAGAGACCCAGTACTTC.

The chain is built from TRBV28 and TRBJ1-2; D remains unclear. CDR1 is MDHEN and CDR2 is SYDVKM in the germline V gene. The CDR3 spans 12 residues. Trimming pared 5 bases from V and 5 bases from J, leaving 9 bases between. In nucleotides, the CDR3 is TGTGCCAGCAGTGCCCTAGGATATGGCTACACCTTC. Its protein is CASSALGYGYTF.